A selection of T cell receptor beta chains follows, all from one sample in a study of blood T cell repertoires in COVID-19. Using immunoSEQ multiplex PCR, the repertoire was profiled, and TCRdb retains in-frame clones only, with some absent. The repertoire holds approximately 100,000 clones, around 82% seen once, with about an eighth in the top ten. Sequenced sample: peripheral blood. The receptors shown here come from a human donor in a cohort sampled during active COVID-19. Both conserved end residues are trimmed from each CDR3. Each record gives: V gene, clone size, J gene, CDR3 protein. Clone sizes are given selectively: once, few, many, or a class where the clone is expanded.

V: TRBV14; size: few; J: TRBJ1-2; CDR3: ASSQGLRGRGNDYGYT
V: TRBV5-6; size: -; J: TRBJ2-7; CDR3: ASTTGAGGIRYEQY
V: TRBV12-3/TRBV12-4; size: -; J: TRBJ1-1; CDR3: ASKTGGPAEAF
V: TRBV4-3; size: -; J: TRBJ2-3; CDR3: ASSDSGTSISDTQY
V: TRBV2; size: -; J: TRBJ1-2; CDR3: ASIVSPPGGYT
V: TRBV5-4; size: -; J: TRBJ2-2; CDR3: ASSLGLAGGPWTGELF
V: TRBV5-4; size: -; J: TRBJ2-3; CDR3: ASSFNLAGDSDTQY
V: TRBV19; size: -; J: TRBJ2-7; CDR3: ASSIEGGGTATYEQY
V: TRBV5-1; size: -; J: TRBJ1-4; CDR3: ASSSQGAGSEKLF
V: TRBV5-4; size: -; J: TRBJ2-7; CDR3: ASSFGGQSSYEQY
V: TRBV30; size: -; J: TRBJ2-2; CDR3: AWSVGFRVDWTGELF
V: TRBV11-2; size: once; J: TRBJ1-1; CDR3: ASSFGANTEAF
V: TRBV19; size: once; J: TRBJ1-1; CDR3: ARSKWGSNTEAF
V: TRBV10-3; size: -; J: TRBJ1-1; CDR3: AISEWEGETEAF
V: TRBV29-1; size: few; J: TRBJ1-5; CDR3: SVEGGEGQPQH
V: TRBV27; size: -; J: TRBJ1-5; CDR3: ASGSRANQPQH
V: TRBV10-2; size: -; J: TRBJ2-1; CDR3: ASSWDTNEQF
V: TRBV28; size: -; J: TRBJ2-5; CDR3: ASSFRRSHQETQY
V: TRBV7-2; size: -; J: TRBJ2-7; CDR3: ASSLAPIAVFEQY
V: TRBV7-2; size: -; J: TRBJ1-5; CDR3: ASSVLDSSSNQPQH
V: TRBV28; size: once; J: TRBJ1-6; CDR3: ASSPPGQGSSPLH
V: TRBV4-2; size: once; J: TRBJ2-3; CDR3: ASSQDGRAGGPTGTDTQY
V: TRBV4-3; size: -; J: TRBJ1-2; CDR3: ASSQDRGTSGYT